This T cell receptor beta chain derives from a study of breast tumors, draining lymph nodes, adjacent tissues. The lymph nodes were axillary draining lymph nodes from breast cancer patients. This clonotype was seen repeatedly, ten times or more. Its antigen is undetermined. TCRdb re-called the multiplex PCR reads through MiXCR, storing one row per CDR3 protein. The repertoire holds nearly 200,000 distinct CDR3 sequences, with roughly 31% as singletons. General study points: Compared with lymph nodes, tumors were less diverse; compared with nontumor tissue, more. Data fit most tumor T cells coming from lymph node, expanding in tumor. That most tumor T cells come from lymph nodes remained unproven. Tumor and nontumor repertoires were significantly more similar in luminal-like than in basal-like breast cancer.

Germline V gene data show CDR1 as MDHEN and CDR2 as SYDVKM. The CDR3 length is 15 residues. After removal of 5 bases from V and 5 bases from J, the junction contained 9 bases not matched to a gene. This rearrangement joins TRBV28 to TRBJ2-5; 9 bases are a match to TRBD1. The source of this sequence is a female donor with breast cancer. Some clones in this sample may be carry-over from other donors' samples. The sample comprised axillary lymph node tissue. CDR3 nucleotide sequence: TGTGCCAGCAGTCGATCCGGGACAGGGTGGGAGACCCAGTACTTC. Amino acid sequence: CASSRSGTGWETQYF.